This T cell receptor beta chain was retrieved from a study of PD-L1 blockade in urothelial cancer. Study-wide background: Atezolizumab at 1,200 mg intravenously every 3 weeks was started by patients around 2014. In terms of prior chemotherapy, patients had received 0 to 3 regimens.

This clone was recorded only once. A read error is the likely source, as a far larger clone sits one nucleotide away. The data were produced by immunoSEQ multiplex PCR, yet TCRdb's version contains in-frame clones alone and is incomplete. The data contain some 52,000 clones, roughly 84% of them singletons. V was cut by 0 bases and J by 2 bases, with 15 bases left in between. This CDR3 comprises 17 residues. Germline lookup yields CDR1 SGHRS and CDR2 YFSETQ. The chain has TRBV5-1 and TRBJ2-1; a weak D match, TRBD1 (5 bases). This sequence originates from a man aged 35-49 years with urothelial cancer. Specimen: PBMCs, collected around atezolizumab (anti-PD-L1) treatment. For the CDR3, the DNA is TGCGCCAGCAGCTTGGGGACATGGGAAATCCCCTACAATGAGCAGTTCTTC. Translated: CASSLGTWEIPYNEQFF.